Described below is a single T cell receptor beta chain sequence and its context. Its antigen is undetermined. This record comes from a study of circulating and synovial CD4+ cells in juvenile arthritis. Some clones are missing from TCRdb's copy, which holds only in-frame ones; the method was immunoSEQ multiplex PCR. In the table there are about 32,000 clones, 80% to 95% of which are singletons. Trimming shortened V by 4 bases and J by 14 bases, and 15 bases separated the two germline ends. This CDR3 is 11 amino acids long. The germline V gene encodes CDR1 DFQATT and CDR2 SNEGSKA (reference sequence). Study-wide points: Traditional Vbeta family usage analysis missed the pathogenic-like versus bulk difference. Measured synovium overlap likely understates the true shared repertoire.

This receptor was taken from a human donor with juvenile idiopathic arthritis. The sequencing sample was made of CD4+ T cells from blood. This chain uses TRBV20-1 with TRBJ2-1; D might be TRBD2 (6 bases). CDR3 loop: CSAKVEEGKFF. CDR3 sequence (DNA): TGCAGTGCTAAGGTTGAGGAGGGGAAGTTCTTC.